This is a list of T cell receptor beta chains from one sample in a study of breast tumors, draining lymph nodes, adjacent tissues. From the multiplex PCR reads, TCRdb called clonotypes with MiXCR, one entry per CDR3 protein. The sample includes 190,000 or so distinct CDR3 sequences, 31% of them seen just once. The sample comprised axillary lymph node tissue. Receptors originate from a female donor with breast cancer. Some clones in this sample may be carry-over from other donors' samples. Both conserved end residues are part of each CDR3. D genes are given only for firm matches. Clone size appears in some rows only: once, few, many, or a class for an expanded clone.

TRBV5-5,.,TRBJ2-3,many,CASSLAPGSDTQYF,TGTGCCAGCAGCTTGGCGCCGGGTTCGGATACGCAGTATTTT
TRBV19,.,TRBJ2-1,many,CASSPQSSYNEQFF,TGTGCCAGTAGTCCCCAGAGCTCCTACAATGAGCAGTTCTTC
TRBV6-5,.,TRBJ2-3,.,CASSSESRGGTDTQYF,TGTGCCAGCAGTTCCGAGTCCCGAGGGGGCACAGATACGCAGTATTTT
TRBV5-1,TRBD2,TRBJ2-1,many,CASSYGTSGKNEQFF,TGCGCCAGCAGCTACGGGACTAGCGGGAAGAATGAGCAGTTCTTC
TRBV7-9,TRBD1,TRBJ1-2,many,CASSHGQGQGGYTF,TGTGCCAGCAGCCATGGACAGGGACAGGGTGGCTACACCTTC
TRBV7-9,TRBD1,TRBJ1-2,many,CASRPKDRGADYGYTF,TGTGCCAGCAGGCCTAAGGACAGGGGCGCTGACTATGGCTACACCTTC
TRBV20-1,.,TRBJ2-7,many,CSASVLPEQYF,TGCAGTGCCAGTGTCCTTCCCGAGCAGTACTTC
TRBV7-8,TRBD2,TRBJ2-1,.,CASTPSGSSYNKQVF,TGTGCCAGCACCCCTAGCGGGAGCTCCTACAATAAGCAGGTCTTC
TRBV28,.,TRBJ2-2,many,CASTWGRAGVGELFF,TGTGCCAGCACCTGGGGGCGGGCTGGGGTCGGGGAGCTGTTTTTT
TRBV30,.,TRBJ1-2,many,CAWSPPGWGYTF,TGTGCCTGGAGTCCTCCGGGTTGGGGCTACACCTTC
TRBV5-4,.,TRBJ2-3,.,CAGMRIGGTDTQYF,TGTGCCGGCATGAGGATAGGGGGCACAGATACGCAGTATTTT
TRBV7-6,.,TRBJ1-1,.,CASSIARGTEAFF,TGTGCCAGCAGCATAGCCAGGGGCACTGAAGCTTTCTTT
TRBV6-1,TRBD1,TRBJ2-7,many,CASILEGTGGYEQYF,TGTGCCAGCATTCTCGAGGGGACAGGGGGCTACGAGCAGTACTTC
TRBV9,.,TRBJ2-5,many,CASSVEGGGETQSF,TGTGCCAGCAGCGTCGAAGGGGGCGGGGAGACCCAGTCCTTC
TRBV24-1,.,TRBJ2-5,.,CATSDGAGPKGETQYF,TGTGCCACCAGTGATGGGGCAGGGCCTAAGGGGGAGACCCAGTACTTC
TRBV7-2,.,TRBJ1-2,many,CASSLVGSYYGYTF,TGTGCCAGCAGCTTAGTTGGGTCTTACTATGGCTACACCTTC
TRBV25-1,.,TRBJ1-6,.,CASSGWGNNSPLHF,TGTGCCAGCAGTGGGTGGGGGAATAATTCACCCCTCCACTTT
TRBV2,.,TRBJ1-6,.,CASSEPGRNSPPHF,TGTGCCAGCAGTGAGCCAGGGCGGAATTCGCCCCCCCACTTT
TRBV16,.,TRBJ1-2,many,CASSPLRDYGYTF,TGTGCCAGCAGCCCATTAAGGGACTATGGCTACACCTTC
TRBV19,.,TRBJ1-5,many,CASMLPGAYSNQPQHF,TGTGCCAGTATGCTCCCTGGGGCTTATAGCAATCAGCCCCAGCATTTT
TRBV9,TRBD2,TRBJ2-5,many,CASSPGGLAIQETQYF,TGTGCCAGCAGCCCCGGGGGACTAGCGATCCAAGAGACCCAGTACTTC
TRBV28,TRBD1,TRBJ1-5,few,CASSLGQGEGQPQHF,TGTGCCAGCAGTTTGGGACAGGGAGAGGGTCAGCCCCAGCATTTT
TRBV12-3/TRBV12-4,.,TRBJ1-1,.,CASSPAGAGEWTEAFF,TGTGCCAGCAGCCCTGCAGGGGCAGGGGAGTGGACTGAAGCTTTCTTT
TRBV2,TRBD2,TRBJ2-3,many,CASITGTSGRRGTDTQYF,TGTGCCAGCATCACCGGGACTAGCGGGAGGCGCGGCACAGATACGCAGTATTTT
TRBV7-6,.,TRBJ2-3,.,CASSLNPADTQYF,TGTGCCAGCAGCTTGAACCCAGCAGATACGCAGTATTTT
TRBV12-3/TRBV12-4,TRBD1,TRBJ1-5,.,CGGRGTGSNQPQHF,TGTGGGGGTCGGGGGACAGGGTCGAATCAGCCCCAGCATTTT
TRBV5-6,.,TRBJ2-5,many,CASSPDYMGETQYF,TGTGCCAGCAGCCCGGACTACATGGGGGAGACCCAGTACTTC
TRBV9,.,TRBJ2-5,many,CASSVGGAQETQYF,TGTGCCAGCAGCGTAGGAGGGGCTCAAGAGACCCAGTACTTC
TRBV5-1,.,TRBJ1-2,many,CASSFMSSGGYGYTF,TGCGCCAGCAGCTTTATGTCCAGCGGGGGCTATGGCTACACCTTC
TRBV10-3,.,TRBJ2-1,once,CAIRGVGASYNEQFF,TGTGCCATCAGAGGAGTGGGGGCCTCCTACAATGAGCAGTTCTTC
TRBV13,.,TRBJ2-1,few,CASSFPTESSYNEQFF,TGTGCCAGCAGCTTTCCGACAGAGAGCTCCTACAATGAGCAGTTCTTC
TRBV11-2,.,TRBJ1-2,many,CASSSPTRANYGYTF,TGTGCCAGCAGCTCTCCGACAAGAGCTAACTATGGCTACACCTTC
TRBV5-1,.,TRBJ2-1,.,CASSLGEGINEQFF,TGCGCCAGCAGCTTGGGAGAAGGGATCAATGAGCAGTTCTTC
TRBV7-9,.,TRBJ2-3,many,CASSLGVVRQRREGTDTQYF,TGTGCCAGCAGCTTAGGGGTCGTACGACAGCGGAGGGAGGGCACAGATACGCAGTATTTT
TRBV6-1,.,TRBJ1-2,many,CASQRGTYPYTF,TGTGCCAGTCAAAGAGGGACCTACCCCTACACCTTC
TRBV11-3,TRBD2,TRBJ2-7,many,CASSLDSGPSYEQYF,TGTGCCAGCAGCTTAGATAGCGGGCCCTCCTACGAGCAGTACTTC
TRBV7-8,.,TRBJ1-1,.,CASSLEETEAFF,TGTGCCAGCAGCTTAGAGGAGACTGAAGCTTTCTTT
TRBV7-9,.,TRBJ2-5,.,CASSLARTFQETQHF,TGTGCCAGCAGCTTAGCAAGGACTTTTCAAGAGACCCAGCACTTC
TRBV5-1,.,TRBJ2-5,.,CASSLDGGQDTQYF,TGCGCCAGCAGCTTAGATGGCGGACAAGACACCCAGTACTTC
TRBV7-6,TRBD1,TRBJ2-5,.,CASSQGGQGGTQYF,TGTGCCAGCAGCCAGGGGGGACAGGGGGGGACCCAGTACTTC
TRBV12-3/TRBV12-4,.,TRBJ2-3,.,CASSDSKSTIRGFVVGSGTQYF,TGCGCCAGCAGTGACTCGAAATCGACAATAAGGGGTTTTGTGGTAGGTTCAGGTACGCAGTATTTT